What follows is one T cell receptor (beta chain) and its context. The entry originates in a study of blood T cells in healthy people across ages. Combining a sample-barcoded 5' primer with a J-beta primer mix, a second PCR ran for roughly 7 to 12 cycles. One entry per CDR3 protein results from TCRdb running MiXCR on the 5' RACE reads. The sample includes hundreds of thousands of distinct CDR3 sequences, about 30% of them seen just once. Trimming took off 0 bases at V and 0 bases at J, with 9 bases between the two ends. Germline V gene lookup returns CDR1 LGHNA and CDR2 YNFKEQ. This CDR3 contains 15 residues.

Sequencing was carried out using blood. V is TRBV4-2 and J is TRBJ2-7; D gene uncertain. The receptor was isolated from a woman aged 80 or over in good health. CDR3 nucleotide sequence: TGTGCCAGCAGCCAAGATGGCAGTCACTCCTACGAGCAGTACTTC. Protein product: CASSQDGSHSYEQYF.